One T cell receptor beta chain is described in this entry. This clonotype was recorded a few times. There is no known antigen for this receptor. No much larger clonotype is one base removed from it; base qualities were not supplied. Measured from the cysteine to the phenylalanine, the CDR3 is 16 residues long. Only the CDR3 part of the read is kept: 48 bases, read in frame from the first base. Cut back by 0 bases and 4 bases, the V and J ends lie 13 bases apart. This record belongs to a study of T-cell memory formation after mild COVID-19 (dated by TCRdb to the early 2020s). Broadly, across the study: TCR sequence clusters from the two donors were found to be largely donor specific. Longitudinal TCRalpha and TCRbeta repertoire sequencing tracked T-cell clones expanding and contracting after mild COVID-19 in a couple of donors. Two young, previously healthy adult volunteers, one female and one male, were included in the cohort. Here is what the overall study found, with its caveats: Contracting CD4+ clones turned up mainly in the CM and EM memory subsets, whereas EMRA was where CD8+ clones were enriched. Some responding clones were detected in pre-infection memory, which suggested that pre-existing cross-reactive memory T cells had joined the SARS-CoV-2 response. SARS-CoV-2 specificity was not confirmed for the second-wave clones peaking on day 37. Clones contracting from day 15 to 85 had balanced CD4/CD8 phenotypes, while a second wave expanding from day 15 to 37 was biased towards CD4+. Only a couple of mild cases were covered in the study, and larger cohorts including severe cases with pre-infection samples were considered necessary.

The sequencer listed for this sample is Illumina NovaSeq 6000. Using 5'RACE with constant-segment primers, TCRalpha and TCRbeta cDNA libraries were constructed, with sample barcodes and unique molecular identifiers added in the process. Trizol reagent was used to extract RNA from every sample. The libraries were amplified in two PCR steps, and the second step added a second sample barcode and Illumina TruSeq adapters. Sequencing of libraries was performed on an Illumina NovaSeq with 2 x 150 bp paired-end reads. On the study's bioinformatics: Reads were demultiplexed and collapsed into UMI-guided consensus sequences with migec v1.2.7. Using mixcr v2.1.11, UMI consensuses were aligned to TRA and TRB V and J templates and then assembled into clonotypes. A clonotype was counted as expanded or contracted only when both edgeR and NoisET called the clonotype significant, with the noise models trained on biological replicates. For edgeR calls, the thresholds were a false discovery rate-adjusted p below 0.01 and a log2 fold-change of 1. As an exploratory analysis of dynamics, PCA with hierarchical clustering was applied to max-normalized trajectories of the 1000 most abundant clonotypes. Each responding clone was given a CD4 or CD8 phenotype based on the CD4+ and CD8+ repertoires, which had been sequenced separately. Starting from the raw public reads, TCRdb applied fastp trimming at Q25, assembled clones with MiXCR and retained in-frame beta chains. All rows with the same CDR3 protein become a single entry with the most common DNA and genes. The V and J calls reflect TCRdb's pipeline rather than the authors' work. The sample has roughly 610,000 distinct CDR3 sequences on record, roughly 17% of them singletons. The ten biggest clones cover roughly 8.2% of the sample.

PBMCs were isolated by Ficoll-Paque density gradient centrifugation. Sequencing input: PBMCs or a T cell subset sorted from them (not recorded which). In this chain, TRBV23-1 is recombined with TRBJ2-1, with TRBD2 as a weak D call on 6 bases. TRBV23-1 is reported as an ORF; its role is uncertain. The clonotype originates from an adult woman who had mild COVID-19 (a few samples of this study predate the infection). The sample titles of this study are shuffled in the database, so cell type and time point are left out; the donor was told from shared clones. This receptor carries the CDR3 CASSQSGLLRYNEQFF. The DNA reads TGCGCCAGCAGTCAATCTGGACTACTCCGTTACAATGAGCAGTTCTTC.